This TCR beta chain was recorded in a study of cytomegalovirus exposure and HLA in healthy donors. Study-wide context: Counted in an early data release were about 85 million unique TCRs from HLA-typed donors.

Regarding this clone: Its antigen is not known.

The PCR employed 60 Vbeta primers together with 13 Jbeta primers. Sequenced by immunoSEQ multiplex PCR; TCRdb stores in-frame clones only, minus some. Of about 120,000 clones listed, around 80% are singletons. The CDR3 sequence is 14 residues long. Germline loops: CDR1 LGHNA, CDR2 YNFKEQ. Trimming cost V 1 base and J 7 bases, with 11 bases left between them. Findings of the study overall: According to an earlier analysis, most TCR beta V segments yielded productive rearrangements about 87% or about 30% of the time. Common viral pathogens seemed to be connected with several of the most significant clusters, according to a later analysis. Relative to equally common others, HLA-associated TCR beta chains showed greater clonal expansion in a later analysis.

V and J are TRBV4-2 and TRBJ2-4, with D possibly matching TRBD2 (5 bases). The sequence derives from a woman aged 40 to 55 in good health and CMV-seropositive. Sequencing input: PBMCs. The CDR3 nucleotides read TGTGCCAGCAGCCAAGTGGCCGGGAAGAACATTCAGTACTTC. This gives the protein CASSQVAGKNIQYF.